This T cell receptor (beta chain) comes out of a study of regulatory T cells in long-lasting Graves disease. Study results and limitations: Study was limited to peripheral blood, excluding thyroid tissue.

HTBI primers from iRepertoire and Arm-PCR of CDR3 regions yielded the TCR beta libraries. How the authors handled the data: Identification across samples found 60 to 75 TRBV and approximately 15 TRBJ segments. TCRdb re-derived calls from the multiplex PCR reads in MiXCR, one entry per CDR3 protein. It is TCRdb's table, rather than the study itself, that gives the V and J calls and clone size. This sample has a few hundred thousand distinct CDR3 sequences, with roughly a quarter found just once. This sample's time point: persistent/refractory GD, antithyroid drugs over 5 years with positive TRAb. Extracted PBMC RNA gave rise to the TCR library. Ten or more counts support this clonotype. Its antigen is unknown. The CDR3 loop spans 15 amino acids. Trimming took off 0 bases at V and 7 bases at J, with 16 bases between the two ends. From germline, CDR1 is SGHTA and CDR2 FQGNSA.

The sample in question was peripheral blood mononuclear cells (PBMCs), obtained when the disease was refractory, from a patient treated with antithyroid drugs. The J gene is TRBJ2-7, the V gene TRBV7-2; D not resolved. This receptor was obtained from a female donor with Graves disease. The CDR3 region is CASSLALGPTGEQYF. Written as DNA, the CDR3 is TGTGCCAGCAGCTTAGCTCTAGGGCCCACTGGGGAGCAGTACTTC.